This entry concerns a single T cell receptor beta chain. The antigen is unknown. The record originates from a study of cytomegalovirus exposure and HLA in healthy donors. Study-wide results and limits: A later examination showed that TCR association rates differed by HLA locus, with DRB1 most and HLA-C fewest. It was fewer than 200 TCR beta chains that were listed as cytomegalovirus-associated. Donors belonging to an Asian-associated ancestry cluster reportedly showed fewer N-insertions in productive TCRs than the 666-donor mean, according to what a later analysis found.

V lost 3 bases to trimming and J lost 4 bases, with 23 bases between them. This CDR3 spans 18 amino acids. CDR1 and CDR2 (germline): LGHNA, YNFKEQ. PCR used 60 Vbeta primers and 13 Jbeta primers. Only in-frame clones appear in the TCRdb table, and some are missing; sequencing was by immunoSEQ multiplex PCR. This table has about 180,000 clones, about 83% appearing once. The receptor was derived from a girl aged 10 to 17 in good health and CMV-seropositive. V usage is TRBV4-2 and J usage is TRBJ2-3; weak D call: TRBD2 (7 bases). Sequenced: PBMCs. CDR3 nucleotide sequence: TGTGCCAGCAGCCAGTCGCGTTTAGGGGGGGGCGACGCAGATACGCAGTATTTT. Its protein is CASSQSRLGGGDADTQYF.